Shown below are 10 T cell receptor beta chains from a single sample sequenced in a study of vaccination and CD4 T cells after COVID-19. Sequenced with the Oncomine TCR Beta short-read assay was DNA taken from cultured CD4+ T cells. TCRdb analysed the PCR reads with MiXCR anew, one entry per CDR3 protein. The repertoire holds 13,000 or so distinct CDR3 sequences, 35% seen once, with 12% in the top ten. Treatment described: roughly 10-day PBMC culture with coronavirus spike peptide pools or control peptides (ViraFEST assay). Which antigens these TCRs recognize remains unknown. The sequencing input was CD4+ T cells from blood, cultured in vitro. The receptors shown here come from a human donor who had recovered from COVID-19.

The gene calls are TRBV6-2 or TRBV6-3 and TRBJ2-3; possible D gene TRBD1, 5 bases. In germline, CDR1 is MNHEY, CDR2 SVGEGT. This CDR3 comprises 15 residues. V lost 4 bases to trimming and J lost 1 base, with 12 bases between them. The CDR3 loop is CASSFWGGGTDTQYF. CDR3 in DNA: TGTGCCAGCAGTTTCTGGGGCGGCGGCACAGATACGCAGTATTTT.

V gene TRBV28 combines with J gene TRBJ1-5; unclear D gene. Germline CDR1 MDHEN, CDR2 SYDVKM. The CDR3 covers 15 residues. Trimming stripped 7 bases from V and 0 bases from J, with 13 bases between. The CDR3 loop is CASTRGRNSNQPQHF. CDR3 DNA: TGTGCCAGCACCCGAGGACGGAATAGCAATCAGCCCCAGCATTTT.

This clonotype was counted a single time. J is TRBJ2-1 and V is TRBV12-3 or TRBV12-4; D gene ambiguous. V shed 4 bases and J shed 7 bases, with 8 bases lying between them. The CDR3 is made up of 12 amino acids. In DNA, the CDR3 is TGTGCCAGCAGTTCAGCGACAAATGAGCAGTTCTTC. Its protein is CASSSATNEQFF.

This clonotype has just one count. The V and J genes are TRBV6-2 or TRBV6-3 and TRBJ1-1; D perhaps matches TRBD1 (5 bases). The CDR3 runs 14 residues. Germline values: CDR1 MNHEY, CDR2 SVGEGT. With 5 bases removed from V and 12 bases from J, the gap between germline ends came to 22 bases. CDR3 in amino acids: CASSDTGRGGGTFF. The CDR3 region has the DNA TGTGCCAGCAGTGATACAGGCCGCGGTGGGGGAACTTTCTTT.

The chain combines TRBV20-1 with TRBJ2-1, with 9 bases matching TRBD1. Germline V gene sequence: CDR1 DFQATT, CDR2 SNEGSKA (reference sequence). This CDR3 has 14 residues. J was trimmed by 8 bases and V by 5 bases; bases with no gene match: 10. The CDR3 region has the DNA TGCAGTGCTTTAACGGGACAGGGTGGGGATGAGCAGTTCTTC. Its protein is CSALTGQGGDEQFF.

This clonotype was seen a few times. This sequence joins TRBV20-1 and TRBJ2-1; a weak D match, TRBD2 (6 bases). Deletions cut 1 base from V and 10 bases from J, with 14 bases between. The germline gives CDR1 DFQATT, CDR2 SNEGSKA (reference sequence). The CDR3 is 13 amino acids. The CDR3 sequence: CSARAGVIEEQFF. The CDR3 DNA reads TGCAGTGCTAGAGCGGGAGTGATTGAGGAGCAGTTCTTC.

The chain couples TRBV24-1 to TRBJ2-2; possibly TRBD1 or TRBD2 for D (5 bases each). This CDR3 spans 19 amino acids. Per the germline V gene, CDR1 is KGHDR and CDR2 is SFDVKD. Trimming removed 2 bases at V and 1 base at J, with 19 bases between. In nucleotides, the CDR3 is TGTGCCACCAGTGATTCGAGGTTGAGGGGCAGGCTGAACACCGGGGAGCTGTTTTTT. Amino acid sequence: CATSDSRLRGRLNTGELFF.

A few counts support this clonotype. V is TRBV7-3 and J is TRBJ1-3; TRBD1 matches at 10 bases. Losses at the gene ends were 5 bases for V and 0 bases for J; bases not matched to a gene: 4. The CDR3 runs 16 residues. Germline loops: CDR1 SGHTA, CDR2 FQGTGA. CDR3 sequence reads: CASSPGQGLSGNTIYF. The CDR3, as DNA: TGTGCCAGCAGCCCGGGACAGGGGCTCTCTGGAAACACCATATATTTT.

The table lists this clonotype with a few counts. This sequence joins TRBV20-1 and TRBJ2-2, with D possibly being TRBD2 (6 bases). V lost 3 bases and J lost 7, with 21 bases in between. The germline V gene encodes CDR1 DFQATT and CDR2 SNEGSKA (reference sequence). CDR3 size: 16 residues. The CDR3 reads CSASAAGTGGGGELFF. CDR3 in DNA: TGCAGTGCTAGTGCAGCAGGGACCGGGGGTGGCGGGGAGCTGTTTTTT.

This clonotype was counted between two and nine times. This rearrangement joins TRBV7-9 to TRBJ2-1, with D perhaps matching TRBD1 (5 bases). This CDR3 contains 16 residues. Germline values: CDR1 SEHNR, CDR2 FQNEAQ (reference sequence). V was cut by 6 bases and J by 2 bases, with 17 bases left in between. The CDR3 coding sequence is TGTGCCAGCAGTCGGCAGGGTACCTCGACCTACAATGAGCAGTTCTTC. Protein sequence: CASSRQGTSTYNEQFF.